Below, one T cell receptor beta chain is given with its context. Antigen unknown. Time point of the sample: newly diagnosed GD, antithyroid drugs for less than 3 months. The authors made the TCR library using RNA they extracted from PBMCs. Relying on iRepertoire HTBI primers and Arm-PCR of CDR3 regions, the team built TCR beta libraries. In TCRdb, the multiplex PCR reads were re-called with MiXCR into one record per CDR3 protein. Of over 500,000 distinct CDR3 sequences listed, about 16% were seen once; the top ten hold more than 10%. Trimming removed 1 base at V and 2 bases at J, with 9 bases between. The CDR3 is 13 residues long. Germline V gives CDR1 DFQATT, CDR2 SNEGSKA (reference sequence). The sample is drawn from a study of regulatory T cells in long-lasting Graves disease. General study points: Newly diagnosed patients had higher TCR diversity than persistent Graves' patients did.

The same data also went into a second study, on T cells in Graves' hyperthyroidism and ophthalmopathy.

The starting material was peripheral blood mononuclear cells (PBMCs), obtained at new diagnosis, from a patient treated with antithyroid drugs. The TCR comes from a man aged 18 to 29 with Graves disease. This chain joins TRBV20-1 and TRBJ2-7; D gene ambiguous. In DNA, the CDR3 is TGCAGTGCTAGAGGACGGATAGCCTACGAGCAGTACTTC. Encoded protein: CSARGRIAYEQYF.